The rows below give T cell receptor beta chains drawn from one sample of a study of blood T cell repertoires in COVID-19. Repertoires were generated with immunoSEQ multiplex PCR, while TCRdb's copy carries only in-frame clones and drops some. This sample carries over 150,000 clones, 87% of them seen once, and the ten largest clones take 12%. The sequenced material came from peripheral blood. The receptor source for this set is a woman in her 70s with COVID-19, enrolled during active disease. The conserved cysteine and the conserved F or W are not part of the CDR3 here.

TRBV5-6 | ASSLVGQGSYEQY
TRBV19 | ASRLQGATEAF
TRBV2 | ASMLGTSGRLITGELF
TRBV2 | ASSDPGAGANVLT
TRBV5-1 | ASSSYSNNEQF
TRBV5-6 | ASSRDSYSYEQY
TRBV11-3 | ASASAGNIQY
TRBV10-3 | AISENTGSTDTQY
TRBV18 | ASSRQGTNIQY
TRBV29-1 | SVETGDTEAF
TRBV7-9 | ASSFQRDSYNEQF
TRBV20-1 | SASAGPTYEQY
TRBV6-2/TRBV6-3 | ASSPPFAGVVGTQY
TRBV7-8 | ASRKGTGGSFGNQPQH
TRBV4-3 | ASSQDLYATGDGNTIY
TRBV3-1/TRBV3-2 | ASSQGRRAEQF
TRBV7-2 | ASSPRQNTEAF
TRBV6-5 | ASSPRDNYQPQH
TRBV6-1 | ASSEVGGGSYEQY
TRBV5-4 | ASSRPGAGGNYEQY
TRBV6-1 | ASSDQGGSYNEQF
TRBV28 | ASSLGGISGNTIY
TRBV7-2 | ASWRALGSYEQY
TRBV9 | ASSVGSGTGEGYEQY
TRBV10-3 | AISDPSGSNEQF
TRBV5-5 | ASSLGKAAPSYNEQF
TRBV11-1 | ASSPIGQLEQF
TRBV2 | ASSEWPYEQY
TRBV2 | ASRGDRGNTEAF
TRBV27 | ASRYGDSLYQETQY
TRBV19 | ASMSKMAGMNNEQF
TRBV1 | TSSQDLGLAGANEQF
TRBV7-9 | ASSSVQGDTEAF
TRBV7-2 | ASSLGPSGTGGQETQY
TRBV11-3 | ASSLSIPGGTEAF
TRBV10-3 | ASSLGSGQETQY
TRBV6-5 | ASSYSPGTLKEEQY
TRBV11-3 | ASSPGTAGANVLT
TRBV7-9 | ASSLVETGDRNEQY
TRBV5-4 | ASSSREDSGNTIY
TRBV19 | ASSIGGGETQY
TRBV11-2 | ASRPIGLQKAQY
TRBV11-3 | ASSWDKTSGLSGGANVLT
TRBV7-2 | ASTPNMGQGYEQY
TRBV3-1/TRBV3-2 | ASSQETPTGELF
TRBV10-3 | AISESRDRGVWSETQY
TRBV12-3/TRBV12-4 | ASSLPINEQF
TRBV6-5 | ASTRLAGSEQF
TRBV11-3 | ASSLLRSTDTQY
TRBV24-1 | ATSDLRAGVETQY
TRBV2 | ASTPIGTSGEQY
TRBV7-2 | ASSLSPGANVLT
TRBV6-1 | ASSEGSGVTDTQY
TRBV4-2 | ASSQPRGEGLNEQF
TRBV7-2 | ASSLDSLYGYT